This TCR beta chain is from a study of CD4+ T cells in melanoma. With regard to this clone: As yet, its antigen is unknown.

General study results and limits: A reported correlation linked neoantigen-specific CD4+ T cells to CD8+, macrophage and B cell function. Diverse differentiation states were reported for melanoma neoantigen-specific CD4+ T cells.

Germline V lookup: CDR1 LNHDA, CDR2 SQIVND (reference sequence). The CDR3 has 13 amino acids. Between the trimmed V and J ends, which lost 9 bases and 0 bases, there was a span of 11 bases. This table comes from immunoSEQ multiplex PCR, and its TCRdb copy is limited to in-frame clones, with some not included. The sample gives 12,000 to 15,000 clones, 68% of which show up once; 15% to 20% is in the top ten. The sample was cells from a culture (not recorded whether cultured in vitro). This TCR derives from a human donor with melanoma. The chain recombines TRBV19 with TRBJ2-5; TRBD1 or TRBD2 may be the D gene (5 bases each). CDR3 bases: TGTGCCAGCCGGGGACCGAACCAAGAGACCCAGTACTTC. Its translation: CASRGPNQETQYF.